Included here is one T cell receptor beta chain sequence, with context. This sample is part of a study of shared clonotypes between healthy human individuals. CDR1 is SNHLY and CDR2 is FYNNEI in the germline V gene. V was shortened by 7 bases and J by 7 bases, with 17 bases between the two germline ends. The CDR3 covers 14 residues. Adult Caucasians living in Nashville, Tennessee made up all of the donors. This was a deep-level run. Clones were sequenced by immunoSEQ multiplex PCR, and TCRdb holds only the in-frame ones, with some missing. The sample holds millions of clones; around 94% are singletons and the top ten take over 0.12%.

The clonotype originates from a man younger than 35 in good health. This chain uses TRBV2 with TRBJ2-1; D is possibly TRBD2 (5 bases). Sample: naive CD4+ T cells sorted from blood. The subset here: CD45RA+ positively selected. The DNA for the CDR3 is TGTGCCAGCAAGAGTTGGCCCTGGGAGAATGAGCAGTTCTTC. It codes for CASKSWPWENEQFF.